The present entry profiles one T cell receptor (beta chain) with its context. Antigen unknown. The junction departs from the called germline gene at one end, perhaps through a read error. Germline V gene data show CDR1 as SSHAT and CDR2 as FNYEAQ (reference sequence). The CDR3 loop spans 17 amino acids. The record originates from a study of T cells in localized non-small cell lung cancer. Notes on the study in general: Heterogeneity within the tumor remains possible, as just one region underwent sequencing.

Only in-frame clones appear in the TCRdb table, and some are missing; sequencing was by immunoSEQ multiplex PCR. Seen here are approximately 89,000 clones, around three quarters observed once, and the top ten hold less than 20%. The rearrangement links TRBV7-7 to TRBJ2-6; TRBD1 matches at 8 bases. Sequences were derived from PBMCs, sampled before any cancer treatment. The receptor was isolated from a man aged 35 to 69 with stage II squamous cell lung carcinoma. Here the CDR3 reads CASSPRQGSSGANVLTF. DNA for the CDR3: TGTGCTAGCAGCCCACGACAGGGGAGCTCTGGGGCCAACGTCCTGACTTTC.